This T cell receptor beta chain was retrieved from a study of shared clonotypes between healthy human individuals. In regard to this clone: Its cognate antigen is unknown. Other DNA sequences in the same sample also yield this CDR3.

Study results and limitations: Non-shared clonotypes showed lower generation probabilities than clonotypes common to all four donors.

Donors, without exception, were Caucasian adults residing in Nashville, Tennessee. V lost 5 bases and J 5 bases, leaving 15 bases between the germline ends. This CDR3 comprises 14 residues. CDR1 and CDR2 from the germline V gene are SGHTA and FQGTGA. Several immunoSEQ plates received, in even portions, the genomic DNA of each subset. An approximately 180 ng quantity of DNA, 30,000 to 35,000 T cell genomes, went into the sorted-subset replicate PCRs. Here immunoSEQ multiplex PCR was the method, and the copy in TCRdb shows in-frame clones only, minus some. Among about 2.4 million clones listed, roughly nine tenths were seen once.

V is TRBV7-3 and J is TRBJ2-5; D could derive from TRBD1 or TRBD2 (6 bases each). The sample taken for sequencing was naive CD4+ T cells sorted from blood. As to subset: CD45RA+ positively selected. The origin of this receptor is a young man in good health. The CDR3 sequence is CASSPQGGGETQYF. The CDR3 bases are TGTGCCAGCAGCCCACAGGGTGGAGGGGAGACCCAGTACTTC. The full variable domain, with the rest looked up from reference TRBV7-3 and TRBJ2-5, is GAGVSQTPSNKVTEKGKYVELRCDPISGHTALYWYRQSLGQGPEFLIYFQGTGAADDSGLPNDRFFAVRPEGSVSTLKIQRTERGDSAVYLCASSPQGGGETQYFGPGTRLLVL.